A selection of T cell receptor beta chains follows, all from one sample in a study of blood T cell repertoires in COVID-19. Assay: immunoSEQ multiplex PCR; the TCRdb copy retains only in-frame clones and omits some. The sample carries some 200,000 clones, about 88% recorded once. The sequenced sample was peripheral blood. These receptors all stem from a middle-aged man with active or convalescent COVID-19. Both conserved end residues are part of each CDR3. The D gene is left open where the match is weak. Rows may omit the clone size; those that give it use once, few, many or a size class.

d_call | j_call | clone_size | v_call | cdr3_nt | cdr3_aa
TRBD1 | TRBJ2-7 | NA | TRBV5-1 | TGCGCCAGCAGCCCCGGACAGGGAAACTCCTACGAGCAGTACTTC | CASSPGQGNSYEQYF
TRBD2 | TRBJ2-1 | NA | TRBV10-3 | TGTGCCATCAGCCCCGGGACTAGCGGGAGGGGTGAGCAGTTCTTC | CAISPGTSGRGEQFF
NA | TRBJ2-1 | NA | TRBV19 | TGTGCCAGTAGTATGAGCGGGTTCTCCTACAATGAGCAGTTCTTC | CASSMSGFSYNEQFF
TRBD1 | TRBJ1-1 | NA | TRBV19 | TGTGCCAGTAGCCACAGGGGGCCGAACACTGAAGCTTTCTTT | CASSHRGPNTEAFF
TRBD2 | TRBJ2-7 | NA | TRBV2 | TGTGCCAGCAGGGCCGGGACTAGCGGAGGGGGGAGCTCCTACGAGCAGTACTTC | CASRAGTSGGGSSYEQYF
TRBD1 | TRBJ1-2 | NA | TRBV7-2 | TGTGCCAGCAGCAGGGGGCGGGGTGGCTACACCTTC | CASSRGRGGYTF
NA | TRBJ1-6 | NA | TRBV7-2 | TGTGCCAGCAGCTCCCCCAGGGCGCGGAATGGCTCACCCCTCCACTTT | CASSSPRARNGSPLHF
TRBD1 | TRBJ2-5 | NA | TRBV4-2 | TGTGCCAGCAGCCAAGGATCCGGGACAGGGAGGCAAGAGACCCAGTACTTC | CASSQGSGTGRQETQYF
NA | TRBJ2-7 | NA | TRBV28 | TGTGCCAGCAGTTTACTAGAATACGAGCAGTACTTC | CASSLLEYEQYF
NA | TRBJ1-5 | NA | TRBV19 | TGTGCCAGTAGTATCTGGGGCGACGGCCAGCCCCAGCATTTT | CASSIWGDGQPQHF
NA | TRBJ2-7 | NA | TRBV6-5 | TGTGCCAGCAGTCATACAGGTCTCCACGAGCAGTACTTC | CASSHTGLHEQYF
TRBD1 | TRBJ2-7 | NA | TRBV2 | TGTGCCAGCAGGTACAGGGGAGTTGACTACGAGCAGTACTTC | CASRYRGVDYEQYF
TRBD1 | TRBJ2-7 | NA | TRBV2 | TGTGCCAGCAGTGACAGTTCCCGGGACAGGGAAGGGCGGGAGCAGTACTTC | CASSDSSRDREGREQYF
NA | TRBJ2-7 | NA | TRBV27 | TGTGCCAGCAGTTTAACAGGGACCTACGAGCAGTACTTC | CASSLTGTYEQYF
NA | TRBJ1-1 | NA | TRBV20-1 | TGCAGTGCTAGTATTAGGCGGGGGACGAACACTGAAGCTTTCTTT | CSASIRRGTNTEAFF
NA | TRBJ2-4 | NA | TRBV27 | TGTGCCAGCAGTTATGGGGCAGGGATGGACATTCAGTACTTC | CASSYGAGMDIQYF
NA | TRBJ2-1 | NA | TRBV7-9 | TGTGCCAGCAGCTTAGTGTTAGGGGGCAATGAGCAGTTCTTC | CASSLVLGGNEQFF
TRBD1 | TRBJ2-2 | NA | TRBV3-1/TRBV3-2 | TGTGCCAGCAGCCAAACCCGGGACAGGGGTGGGACCACCGGGGAGCTGTTTTTT | CASSQTRDRGGTTGELFF
TRBD2 | TRBJ2-3 | NA | TRBV19 | TGTGCCAGTAGTATACTAGCGGGGTATAGCACAGATACGCAGTATTTT | CASSILAGYSTDTQYF
NA | TRBJ1-4 | NA | TRBV6-5 | TGTGCCAGCAGAACTACTAATGAAAAACTGTTTTTT | CASRTTNEKLFF
TRBD1 | TRBJ1-5 | NA | TRBV4-2 | TGTGCCAGCAGCCCGGGGACAGGGGGACTCGAGAGCAATCAGCCCCAGCATTTT | CASSPGTGGLESNQPQHF
NA | TRBJ1-1 | few | TRBV7-2 | TGTGCCAGCAGCTTATTTGGGGGGACGACTGAAGCTTTCTTT | CASSLFGGTTEAFF
NA | TRBJ1-5 | NA | TRBV19 | TGTGCCAGTAGTCACAAGGTCCTTCGGCAGGTGGGTCAGCCCCAGCATTTT | CASSHKVLRQVGQPQHF
NA | TRBJ1-2 | NA | TRBV4-2 | TGTGCCAGCAGCCCTGACGGGTATGGCTACACCTTC | CASSPDGYGYTF
TRBD1 | TRBJ1-4 | NA | TRBV14 | TGTGCCAGCAGCCAAGATCTCAGGGGGCGGGAAAAACTGTTTTTT | CASSQDLRGREKLFF
NA | TRBJ1-2 | NA | TRBV19 | TGTGCCAGTAGTATTAGCGGCAGGCCCGGGTATGGCTACACCTTC | CASSISGRPGYGYTF
NA | TRBJ2-2 | NA | TRBV9 | TGTGCCAGCAGCCCCCGGGCCTGGGGCGGCACCGGGGAGCTGTTTTTT | CASSPRAWGGTGELFF
NA | TRBJ1-5 | NA | TRBV7-9 | TGTGCCAGCAGCTTAGCGCTGGCAGGTCAGCCCCAGCATTTT | CASSLALAGQPQHF
NA | TRBJ2-2 | NA | TRBV18 | TGTGCCAGCTCACCACAGCCTCAGGGAAACACCGGGGAGCTGTTTTTT | CASSPQPQGNTGELFF
NA | TRBJ1-1 | NA | TRBV6-1 | TGTGCCAGCAGTGAAGCCCGGGGGTCTGAAGCTTTCTTT | CASSEARGSEAFF
TRBD1 | TRBJ2-1 | NA | TRBV24-1 | TGTGCCACCAGTGCGGGACAGGGGACCTACAATGAGCAGTTCTTC | CATSAGQGTYNEQFF
TRBD2 | TRBJ2-7 | NA | TRBV11-2 | TGTGCCAGCAGCTTAGATCCCCTAGCGGGGGCCGTTTTTAGCTCCTACGAGCAGTACTTC | CASSLDPLAGAVFSSYEQYF
TRBD1 | TRBJ2-7 | NA | TRBV18 | TGTGCCAGCTCACCACTGGACAGGGGCTACGAGCAGTACTTC | CASSPLDRGYEQYF
NA | TRBJ2-5 | NA | TRBV19 | TGTGCCAGTACTAGGAGCGCGGGGTCGCGAGAGACCCAGTACTTC | CASTRSAGSRETQYF
NA | TRBJ2-4 | NA | TRBV25-1 | TGTGCCAGCAGTGAATTAGACTCAGCCAAAAACATTCAGTACTTC | CASSELDSAKNIQYF